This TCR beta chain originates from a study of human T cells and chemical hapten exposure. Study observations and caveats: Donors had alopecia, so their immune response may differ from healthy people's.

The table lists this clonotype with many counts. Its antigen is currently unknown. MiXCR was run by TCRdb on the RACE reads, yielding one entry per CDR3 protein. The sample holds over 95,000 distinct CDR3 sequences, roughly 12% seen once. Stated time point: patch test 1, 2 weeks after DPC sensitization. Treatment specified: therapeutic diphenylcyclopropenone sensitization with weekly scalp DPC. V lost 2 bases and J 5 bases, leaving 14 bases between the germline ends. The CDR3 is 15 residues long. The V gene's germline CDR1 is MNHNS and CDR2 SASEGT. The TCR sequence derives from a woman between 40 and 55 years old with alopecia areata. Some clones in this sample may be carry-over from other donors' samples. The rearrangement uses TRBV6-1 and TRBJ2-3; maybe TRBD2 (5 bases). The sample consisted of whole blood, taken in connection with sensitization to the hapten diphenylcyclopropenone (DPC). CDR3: CASSELGGGGDTQYF. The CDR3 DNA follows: TGTGCCAGCAGTGAACTTGGAGGTGGAGGAGATACGCAGTATTTT.